The rows below give T cell receptor beta chains drawn from one sample of a study of T cell responses to AZD1222 COVID-19 vaccine. Some clones are missing from TCRdb's copy, which holds only in-frame ones; the method was immunoSEQ multiplex PCR. The sample has around 160,000 clones, 91% seen once. The sample here was peripheral blood, taken on day 0 of AZD1222 vaccination. The receptors originated from an adult in good health. CDR3s include the opening cysteine and the closing phenylalanine or tryptophan. The D gene is left open where the match is weak. Size is stated for part of the rows, as once, few or many counts, or as a class when the clone is expanded.

V	size	J	D	DNA	CDR3
TRBV5-1	-	TRBJ2-1	-	TGCGCCAGCAGCTCCCTCTCGGGACTTCCCTACAATGAGCAGTTCTTC	CASSSLSGLPYNEQFF
TRBV7-2	-	TRBJ2-1	-	TGTGCCAGCAGCTTAGTTGGGGGGGCCGGGAATGAGCAGTTCTTC	CASSLVGGAGNEQFF
TRBV6-5	-	TRBJ2-3	-	TGTGCCAGCAGTTACTCCATCGGAGGGAACACAGATACGCAGTATTTT	CASSYSIGGNTDTQYF
TRBV7-9	-	TRBJ2-7	-	TGTGCCAGCAGCTCACCTCGGGAGAACGAGCAGTACTTC	CASSSPRENEQYF
TRBV29-1	-	TRBJ2-7	TRBD2	TGCAGCGTTGAAGATGGGGCGGGGGGCACCTACGAGCAGTACTTC	CSVEDGAGGTYEQYF
TRBV5-6	-	TRBJ2-2	-	TGTGCCAGCAGACCGGGGTCGGGCACCGGGGAGCTGTTTTTT	CASRPGSGTGELFF
TRBV5-6	once	TRBJ2-1	-	TGTGCCAGCAGCTTATTGGTTGGCGAATACAATGAGCAGTTCTTC	CASSLLVGEYNEQFF
TRBV11-3	-	TRBJ1-1	-	TGTGCCAGCAGCTTAGTCTTGAACACTGAAGCTTTCTTT	CASSLVLNTEAFF
TRBV27	-	TRBJ1-5	-	TGTGCCAGCAGTGCAGGGCAGGGAAGCAATCAGCCCCAGCATTTT	CASSAGQGSNQPQHF
TRBV10-3	-	TRBJ1-2	-	TGTGCCATCAGTCGGGACGTCTATGGCTACACCTTC	CAISRDVYGYTF
TRBV12-3/TRBV12-4	-	TRBJ2-3	-	TGTGCCAGCAGTTGGGCAGATACGCAGTATTTT	CASSWADTQYF
TRBV9	-	TRBJ2-7	-	TGTGCCAGCAGCGCCCGCTACTTTACGGACGAGCAGTACTTC	CASSARYFTDEQYF
TRBV2	-	TRBJ2-7	TRBD1	TGTGCCAGCAGTGTTGACAGGGGGAGCGAGCAGTACTTC	CASSVDRGSEQYF
TRBV24-1	-	TRBJ2-2	-	TGTGCCACCAGGATCGGGAACACCGGGGAGCTGTTTTTT	CATRIGNTGELFF
TRBV7-8	few	TRBJ1-1	-	TGTGCCAGCAGCCCTAGCACTGAAGCTTTCTTT	CASSPSTEAFF
TRBV11-2	-	TRBJ1-2	-	TGTGCCAGCAGCTTAGTTGGCCAGGACGCCCGCTATGGCTACACCTTC	CASSLVGQDARYGYTF
TRBV11-3	-	TRBJ2-7	-	TGTGCCAGCAGCTTACCGGGATTAGGTTACGAGCAGTACTTC	CASSLPGLGYEQYF
TRBV10-1	-	TRBJ2-2	TRBD2	TGCGCCAGCAGTGGGCTAGCGGGAGCCGGGGAGCTGTTTTTT	CASSGLAGAGELFF
TRBV7-9	-	TRBJ1-5	TRBD1	TGTGCCAGCAGCCCCGGGACAGGGGGGAGCAATCAGCCCCAGCATTTT	CASSPGTGGSNQPQHF
TRBV9	-	TRBJ2-3	TRBD1	TGTGCCAGCAGCGAGGGGACAGCCCCTACCACAGATACGCAGTATTTT	CASSEGTAPTTDTQYF
TRBV6-2/TRBV6-3	-	TRBJ1-2	-	TGTGCCAGCAGTTATTTGGAGATCTATGGCTACACCTTC	CASSYLEIYGYTF